This TCR beta chain was obtained from a study of blood T cell repertoires in COVID-19. Study information: Samples taken during acute and convalescent COVID-19 were collected in the United States, Italy and Spain. T cells, B-cell-depleted T cells, or PBMCs supplied cDNA or gDNA.

With 2 bases removed from V and 10 bases from J, the gap between germline ends came to 12 bases. The CDR3 covers 14 residues. The germline CDR1 and CDR2 sequences are PRHDT and FYEKMQ (reference sequence). Original processing methods: Estimation of nucleated cell counts was performed using reference gene primer amplification. Only in-frame clones appear in the TCRdb table, and some are missing; sequencing was by immunoSEQ multiplex PCR. That table furnishes V, J and clone size, whereas the DNA furnished D and trimming. The sample has roughly 250,000 clones; 90% are singletons. The gene calls are TRBV13 and TRBJ1-6; D unresolved. The material sequenced was peripheral blood. This TCR came from a middle-aged woman with acute or convalescent COVID-19. The CDR3 sequence: CASSLRVEASPLHF. As DNA, the CDR3 is TGTGCCAGCAGCTTACGGGTCGAGGCGTCACCCCTCCACTTT. Combining the CDR3 with reference TRBV13 and TRBJ1-6 gives the whole variable domain AAGVIQSPRHLIKEKRETATLKCYPIPRHDTVYWYQQGPGQDPQFLISFYEKMQSDKGSIPDRFSAQQFSDYHSELNMSSLELGDSALYFCASSLRVEASPLHFGNGTRLTVT.